This T cell receptor (beta chain) was documented in a study of CD8+ T cells in alopecia areata. General study points: Mouse data revealed clearer TCR sharing than patient data did, a gap possibly tied to HLA. An increase in clonality over normal scalp was evident in lesional scalp, especially alopecia totalis/universalis.

The CDR3 runs to 15 residues. Looked up from germline, CDR1 is SGHDN and CDR2 is FVKESK. The ends were cut back, 4 bases at V and 4 bases at J, with 14 bases in the middle. About this clone: The antigen is not known.

RNA was isolated and reverse transcribed to cDNA, the sequencing template. Clones were sequenced by immunoSEQ multiplex PCR, and TCRdb holds only the in-frame ones, with some missing. This table holds about 140,000 clones, about 54% found once. Sequencing input: CD4+ T cells sorted from blood. The origin of this receptor is a human donor in good health. The chain has TRBV14 and TRBJ1-5, with D tentatively TRBD1 (6 bases). CDR3 nucleotides: TGTGCCAGCAGCCGCGGCGGAGGGGGGAATCAGCCCCAGCATTTT. Translation: CASSRGGGGNQPQHF.